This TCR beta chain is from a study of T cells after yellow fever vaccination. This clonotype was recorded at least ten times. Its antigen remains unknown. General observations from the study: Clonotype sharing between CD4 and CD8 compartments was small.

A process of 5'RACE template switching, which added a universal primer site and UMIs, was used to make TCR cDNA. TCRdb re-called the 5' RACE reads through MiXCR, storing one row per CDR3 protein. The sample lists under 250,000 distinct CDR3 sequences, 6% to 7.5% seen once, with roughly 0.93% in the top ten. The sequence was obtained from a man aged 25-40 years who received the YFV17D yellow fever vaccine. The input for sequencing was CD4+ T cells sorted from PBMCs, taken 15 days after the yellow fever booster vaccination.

CDR3 region: CASSAGLGGRPYEQYF. The CDR3 DNA reads as TGTGCCAGCAGCGCGGGTCTTGGCGGGAGGCCATACGAGCAGTACTTC. The chain employs TRBV9 and TRBJ2-7; TRBD2 agrees at 8 bases. Per germline, CDR1 SGDLS and CDR2 YYNGEE. V gave up 3 bases and J gave up 4 bases; unmatched junction bases: 12. This CDR3 region has 16 residues.